These 22 T cell receptor beta chains came from one sample sequenced in a study of human T cells and chemical hapten exposure (dated by TCRdb to the early 2020s). The time point label here, explained by the study, means: patch test 1, 2 weeks after DPC sensitization. In the paper's terms, the treatment or condition label means: therapeutic diphenylcyclopropenone sensitization with weekly scalp DPC. Libraries were made using RACE. Sequencing took place on a NextSeq 500. TCRdb redid the processing of the public reads, applying fastp at Q25 and MiXCR, and retained in-frame beta chains. Each entry merges the rows of one CDR3 protein and shows their most common DNA and genes. The sample contains roughly 180,000 distinct CDR3 sequences, 20% to 25% of them found a single time. Less than 7% of the sample is taken by the ten largest. The sample here was whole blood, taken in connection with sensitization to the hapten diphenylcyclopropenone (DPC). The source is a woman aged 50 to 60 with alopecia areata. Some clones in this sample may be carry-over from other donors' samples.

This clonotype came up a few times. This chain links TRBV11-3 with TRBJ2-2; TRBD1 matches 7 bases. The CDR3 runs 17 residues. In germline, CDR1 is SGHNT, CDR2 YENEEA. With V trimmed by 1 base and J by 4 bases, 9 bases remained unmatched. Here the CDR3 reads CASSLGDSARVTGELFF. The CDR3 DNA reads as TGTGCCAGCAGCTTAGGGGACAGCGCTAGAGTCACCGGGGAGCTGTTTTTT.

The V call is TRBV11-1, the J call TRBJ1-1, with no clear D. V was clipped by 1 base and J by 0 bases, with 9 bases between them. Germline values: CDR1 SGHAT, CDR2 FQDESV (reference sequence). The CDR3 extends over 15 amino acids. The CDR3 DNA reads TGTGCCAGCAGCTTAGTGTTCGGGGTGAACACTGAAGCTTTCTTT. The encoded protein is CASSLVFGVNTEAFF.

V is TRBV12-3 or TRBV12-4 and J is TRBJ2-1; 11 bases fit TRBD2. Trimming at V came to 1 base and at J to 8 bases, leaving 13 bases not matched to a gene. This CDR3 contains 18 residues. This CDR3 is CASSLVPLLAGGGYEQFF. CDR3 nucleotide sequence: TGTGCCAGCAGTTTAGTCCCCCTCCTAGCGGGAGGTGGTTATGAGCAGTTCTTC.

The rearrangement links TRBV24-1 to TRBJ1-2, with a weak D call TRBD1 (5 bases). CDR1 KGHDR and CDR2 SFDVKD come from the germline V gene. The CDR3 runs to 13 residues. The V and J ends lost 3 bases and 8 bases respectively, with 12 bases between them. DNA of the CDR3: TGTGCCACCAGTGATAGACAGCAGCAGGGCTACACCTTC. Encoded protein: CATSDRQQQGYTF.

This clonotype was found a few times. The chain combines TRBV29-1 with TRBJ2-1; TRBD2 aligns across 7 bases. Germline CDR1 reads SQVTM; CDR2 reads ANQGSEA. This CDR3 comprises 13 residues. The J segment lost 7 bases and the V segment lost 5 bases, leaving 8 bases of the junction unmatched. CDR3 DNA sequence: TGCAGCGTTAGGGTTCGGGGGGATAATGAGCAGTTCTTC. Residues: CSVRVRGDNEQFF.

This clonotype showed up just a few times. The rearrangement joins TRBV6-1 to TRBJ1-6, with D possibly TRBD1 on 5 matching bases. CDR1 MNHNS and CDR2 SASEGT come from the germline V gene. Trimming pared 6 bases from V and 7 bases from J, leaving 13 bases between. The CDR3 has 14 residues. CDR3 DNA sequence: TGTGCCAGCAGCCAGGGACCCTTCAATTCACCCCTCCACTTT. Its translation: CASSQGPFNSPLHF.

The chain combines TRBV28 with TRBJ2-3; 12 nucleotides line up with TRBD2. This CDR3 has 16 amino acids. Looked up from germline, CDR1 is MDHEN and CDR2 is SYDVKM. The V and J ends lost 3 bases and 3 bases, in that order; junction bases with no gene match: 4. CDR3: CASSLRLAGVTDTQYF. CDR3 bases: TGTGCCAGCAGTTTGCGACTAGCGGGAGTGACAGATACGCAGTATTTT.

This clonotype has just a few counts. The genes are TRBV23-1 and TRBJ1-5; no clear D gene. TRBV23-1 is noted as an ORF with a role that remains uncertain. The V gene lost 3 bases and the J gene lost 6 bases, with 21 bases spanning the gap. The CDR3 covers 17 residues. CDR3 in amino acids: CASSHPGHLSAIQPQHF. The CDR3 DNA reads TGCGCCAGCAGTCACCCCGGCCACCTAAGCGCAATTCAGCCCCAGCATTTT.

The chain combines TRBV18 with TRBJ1-5; possible D gene TRBD1, 5 bases. With 6 bases removed from V and 7 bases from J, the gap between germline ends came to 16 bases. The length of the CDR3 is 14 residues. In germline, CDR1 is KGHSH, CDR2 LQKENI. The chain's CDR3 is CASSPSGGGQPQHF. The DNA for the CDR3 is TGTGCCAGCTCCCCGTCGGGGGGTGGACAGCCCCAGCATTTT.

This clonotype was counted only a few times. This chain connects TRBV28 to TRBJ1-5; D remains ambiguous. The CDR3 spans 15 residues. The ends were cut back, 2 bases at V and 1 base at J, with 9 bases in the middle. The germline gives CDR1 MDHEN, CDR2 SYDVKM. The CDR3 nucleotides read TGTGCCAGCAGTTTACCCCGGGGAAGCAATCAGCCCCAGCATTTT. Translated: CASSLPRGSNQPQHF.

In this sample, this clonotype turned up a few times. The rearrangement uses TRBV18 and TRBJ2-3; the match to TRBD2 covers 8 bases. V dropped 6 bases and J dropped 0; count of bases not matched to a gene: 8. The germline CDR1 and CDR2 sequences are KGHSH and LQKENI. This CDR3 region has 16 residues. The CDR3 sequence is CASSENGRASTDTQYF. CDR3 coding DNA: TGTGCCAGCTCTGAAAACGGGAGGGCTAGCACAGATACGCAGTATTTT.

The chain has TRBV10-3 and TRBJ2-5; no reliable D call. Trimming removed 2 bases at V and 5 bases at J, with 9 bases between. This CDR3 is built from 13 residues. Germline loops: CDR1 ENHRY, CDR2 SYGVKD. CDR3 sequence: CAISESPRETQYF. The DNA for the CDR3 is TGTGCCATCAGTGAGAGCCCCCGGGAGACCCAGTACTTC.

The gene calls are TRBV10-3 and TRBJ2-7; D unresolved. V lost 3 bases, J lost 2 bases, and 2 bases lay in between. This CDR3 comprises 11 residues. In germline, CDR1 is ENHRY, CDR2 SYGVKD. The CDR3 spells CAISEAYEQYF. In nucleotides, the CDR3 is TGTGCCATCAGTGAAGCCTACGAGCAGTACTTC.

V is TRBV3-1 and J is TRBJ2-6; TRBD1 agrees at 11 bases. Germline CDR1 reads LGHDT; CDR2 reads YNNKEL (reference sequence). The CDR3 extends over 20 amino acids. The trim removed 5 bases at V and 2 bases at J, leaving 14 bases unmatched. The DNA of the CDR3 is TGTGCCAGCAGCTCCCGGACAGGGGGCGTAGTAGGGACTGGGGCCAACGTCCTGACTTTC. Its translation: CASSSRTGGVVGTGANVLTF. Variable domain in full (rest from reference TRBV3-1 and TRBJ2-6): DTAVSQTPKYLVTQMGNDKSIKCEQNLGHDTMYWYKQDSKKFLKIMFSYNNKELIINETVPNRFSPKSPDKAHLNLHINSLELGDSAVYFCASSSRTGGVVGTGANVLTFGAGSRLTVL.

The chain joins TRBV10-3 to TRBJ2-7; 7 bases align to TRBD2. Germline V gene sequence: CDR1 ENHRY, CDR2 SYGVKD. Unmatched junction bases numbered 13, after V lost 2 bases and J lost 3 bases. The CDR3 loop spans 17 amino acids. CDR3 sequence (DNA): TGTGCCATCAGTGAGCCGCCCGTGGGCGGGAGCTTCTACGAGCAGTACTTC. As protein: CAISEPPVGGSFYEQYF.

The chain is built from TRBV29-1 and TRBJ1-2; 7 bases map to TRBD1. Losses at the gene ends were 6 bases for V and 0 bases for J; bases not matched to a gene: 7. Germline values: CDR1 SQVTM, CDR2 ANQGSEA. CDR3 length: 14 amino acids. CDR3: CSVATTGANYGYTF. The CDR3 DNA reads as TGCAGCGTCGCCACCACAGGGGCTAACTATGGCTACACCTTC.

This chain links TRBV5-1 with TRBJ2-7, with D possibly matching TRBD2 (6 bases). Germline CDR1 is SGHRS and CDR2 is YFSETQ. Deletions cut 4 bases from V and 3 bases from J, with 11 bases between. This CDR3 has 13 residues. The CDR3 region is CASSGRDFYEQYF. The CDR3 nucleotides read TGCGCCAGCAGCGGCCGGGACTTCTACGAGCAGTACTTC.

The chain couples TRBV18 to TRBJ1-5; D gene unclear. V gave up 6 bases and J gave up 6 bases, with 12 bases separating them. CDR1 and CDR2 from the germline V gene are KGHSH and LQKENI. There are 13 residues in the CDR3. CDR3 bases: TGTGCCAGCTCGGAAGGAAGGAGTCAGCCCCAGCATTTT. The encoded protein is CASSEGRSQPQHF.

The CDR3 coding sequence is TGTGCCAGCAGTGAAGAGGGCACAGGCAATCAGCCCCAGCATTTT. It translates to CASSEEGTGNQPQHF. The chain is built from TRBV6-1 and TRBJ1-5; D not resolved. Deletions cut 1 base from V and 2 bases from J, with 9 bases between. Looked up from germline, CDR1 is MNHNS and CDR2 is SASEGT. The CDR3 is made up of 15 amino acids.

This clonotype was seen more than once but under ten times. The chain links TRBV5-1 to TRBJ2-2; D possibly corresponds to TRBD2 (6 bases). Germline values: CDR1 SGHRS, CDR2 YFSETQ. The CDR3 covers 13 residues. Trimming removed 4 bases at V and 7 bases at J, with 11 bases between. CDR3 protein: CASSVGGNGELFF. The CDR3 bases are TGCGCCAGCAGCGTTGGGGGGAACGGGGAGCTGTTTTTT.

This sequence joins TRBV15 and TRBJ2-3; D not resolved. Per the germline V gene, CDR1 is LNHNV and CDR2 is YYDKDF (reference sequence). V was cut by 3 bases and J by 5 bases, with 3 bases left in between. This CDR3 comprises 11 residues. The DNA for the CDR3 is TGTGCCACCAGCAGCCAAGATACGCAGTATTTT. Its protein is CATSSQDTQYF.

The chain combines TRBV6-4 with TRBJ2-3; tentatively, D is TRBD1 (5 bases). Per germline, CDR1 MRHNA and CDR2 SNTAGT. V lost 6 bases and J lost 0, with 10 bases in between. CDR3 length: 14 residues. The CDR3 sequence is CASSKGISTDTQYF. DNA for the CDR3: TGTGCCAGCAGCAAGGGGATTAGCACAGATACGCAGTATTTT.